Each of the 8 T cell receptor beta chains below was sequenced from the same sample in a study of T-cell reconstitution after alpha-beta-depleted transplantation in children. It was with unique molecular identifiers that the TCRbeta library was prepared. One entry per CDR3 protein, called by TCRdb with MiXCR from the PCR reads. The sample holds about 190,000 distinct CDR3 sequences, around 10% seen once. The sequencing here drew on PBMCs, taken before TCRalphabeta/CD19-depleted stem cell transplant. The receptors shown here come from a boy aged 2-15 years with acute myeloid leukemia, due to receive a stem cell transplant.

This chain joins TRBV7-3 and TRBJ2-1, with 10 bases lining up with TRBD2. The CDR3 runs 17 residues. The germline CDR1 and CDR2 sequences are SGHTA and FQGTGA. The V gene end was trimmed by 1 base and the J gene end by 6 bases; junction bases not matched to a gene: 9. DNA for the CDR3: TGTGCCAGCAGCTTAAAGGGGAAGCGGGGGGGCCTCAATGAGCAGTTCTTC. This gives the protein CASSLKGKRGGLNEQFF. Looking up the rest from reference TRBV7-3 and TRBJ2-1 gives the full variable domain: GAGVSQTPSNKVTEKGKYVELRCDPISGHTALYWYRQSLGQGPEFLIYFQGTGAADDSGLPNDRFFAVRPEGSVSTLKIQRTERGDSAVYLCASSLKGKRGGLNEQFFGPGTRLTVL.

This clonotype was counted many times. The V gene is TRBV7-8, the J gene TRBJ1-5; possibly TRBD1 for D (5 bases). Per the germline V gene, CDR1 is SGHVS and CDR2 is FQNEAQ. V was trimmed by 4 bases and J by 6 bases, leaving 22 bases between them. This CDR3 is 17 amino acids long. The CDR3 DNA reads TGTGCCAGCAGCTCCTCCGGGAGGGTGGGGCTCGGTCAGCCCCAGCATTTT. This sequence encodes CASSSSGRVGLGQPQHF.

This clonotype was found many times. V gene TRBV27 combines with J gene TRBJ2-1; D is perhaps TRBD2 (5 bases). Deletions cut 6 bases from V and 6 bases from J, with 15 bases between. The germline CDR1 and CDR2 sequences are MNHEY and SMNVEV (reference sequence). This CDR3 has 14 residues. CDR3 DNA sequence: TGTGCCAGCAGAAATTACGGGAATCGCAATGAGCAGTTCTTC. Translation: CASRNYGNRNEQFF.

This clonotype was picked up many times. V and J are TRBV20-1 and TRBJ2-2; D uncertain. Germline CDR1 DFQATT, CDR2 SNEGSKA (reference sequence). V lost 6 bases and J 7 bases, leaving 12 bases between the germline ends. The CDR3 extends over 12 amino acids. This chain's CDR3 is CSALSYHGELFF. The CDR3 nucleotides are TGCAGTGCCCTATCCTACCACGGGGAGCTGTTTTTT.

The chain recombines TRBV7-6 with TRBJ1-1; TRBD1 is a possible D gene (6 bases). The germline V gene encodes CDR1 SGHVS and CDR2 FNYEAQ. Trimming pared 10 bases from V and 0 bases from J, leaving 21 bases between. CDR3 length: 16 residues. CDR3 in DNA: TGTGCCACCACTCCTACCAGGGGCCCTATGAACACTGAAGCTTTCTTT. Amino acids: CATTPTRGPMNTEAFF.

This clonotype was recorded many times. The chain recombines TRBV20-1 with TRBJ2-7; TRBD1 might be the D (6 bases). Germline CDR1 DFQATT, CDR2 SNEGSKA (reference sequence). The CDR3 covers 13 residues. V lost 3 bases and J 3 bases, leaving 12 bases between the germline ends. Written as DNA, the CDR3 is TGCAGTGCTAGGGACGGACAGAGCTACGAGCAGTACGTC. Translated, it gives CSARDGQSYEQYV.

A remark on this clonotype: A much larger clone differs by one base, so this may be a read error. The chain carries TRBV20-1 and TRBJ2-1, with D perhaps matching TRBD2 (6 bases). Germline assignment: CDR1 DFQATT and CDR2 SNEGSKA (reference sequence). The CDR3 is 15 amino acids. CDR3 nucleotide sequence: TGCAGTGCTAGAGGGTGGGGGGTGTGGGGGAATGAGCATTTCTTC. Protein product: CSARGWGVWGNEHFF.

This clonotype was seen repeatedly, ten times or more. This sequence joins TRBV3-1 and TRBJ2-7; D uncertain. CDR1 and CDR2 (germline): LGHDT, YNNKEL (reference sequence). CDR3 length equals 14 residues. Trimming shortened V by 4 bases and J by 1 base, and 11 bases separated the two germline ends. The CDR3 DNA sequence: TGTGCCAGCAGCCGTCGGGCTATTTCCTACGAGCAGTACTTC. Amino acids: CASSRRAISYEQYF.